The present T cell receptor (beta chain) was sequenced within a study of OX40 agonist ivuxolimab in advanced cancers. About the research overall: Patients received intravenous ivuxolimab every 2 weeks at 0.01 to 10 mg/kg.

The V and J ends lost 1 base and 3 bases respectively, with 8 bases between them. The germline gives CDR1 MGHRA, CDR2 YSYEKL. The CDR3 consists of 14 residues. Data came from immunoSEQ multiplex PCR; TCRdb stores just in-frame clones and leaves some out. The data contain about 6,100 clones, roughly 80% of them singletons. The input for sequencing was CD4+ or CD8+ T cells sorted from blood, taken in a trial of the OX40 agonist ivuxolimab. This chain uses TRBV4-1 with TRBJ2-3; D perhaps matches TRBD2 (5 bases). The source of this sequence is an adult with an advanced solid tumor such as melanoma, head and neck, liver or kidney cancer. DNA for the CDR3: TGCGCCAGCAGCCAAGGAAGCGGAACAGATACGCAGTATTTT. Its protein product is CASSQGSGTDTQYF.